The 26 T cell receptor beta chains given below trace back to one sample, sequenced in a study of T cell repertoires in cytomegalovirus infection. Their antigens are not known. TCRdb analysed the reads with MiXCR anew, one entry per CDR3 protein. The data hold hundreds of thousands of distinct CDR3 sequences, with around 30% observed a single time. The sample consisted of cultured PBMCs, taken from culture after CMV antigen stimulation. Receptors were obtained from a human donor in good health (CMV status not recorded). Some clones in this sample may be carry-over from other donors' samples.

This clonotype appeared a few times. This rearrangement joins TRBV7-2 to TRBJ2-3, with D perhaps matching TRBD2 (6 bases). There are 14 residues in the CDR3. The germline V and J ends were trimmed by 7 bases and 6 bases, with 17 bases remaining between them. The germline gives CDR1 SGHTA, CDR2 FQGNSA. Here the CDR3 reads CASKRRGGGDTQYF. CDR3 coding DNA: TGTGCCAGCAAACGAAGGGGAGGTGGGGATACGCAGTATTTT.

This clonotype appeared a few times. The chain links TRBV6-2 or TRBV6-3 to TRBJ2-5, with TRBD2 identical over 8 bases. The ends lost 5 bases at V and 5 bases at J; junction bases unmatched: 10. The CDR3 runs 15 residues. The germline V gene encodes CDR1 MNHEY and CDR2 SVGEGT. CDR3 DNA sequence: TGTGCCAGCAGTCCGGATAGCGGGATGGGTGAGACCCAGTACTTC. Translation gives CASSPDSGMGETQYF.

CDR3 loop: CASSLVYSSYNEQFF. DNA of the CDR3: TGTGCCAGCAGCTTGGTTTACAGCTCCTACAATGAGCAGTTCTTC. The chain links TRBV5-4 to TRBJ2-1; D is undetermined. This CDR3 contains 15 residues. V was clipped by 0 bases and J by 0 bases, with 7 bases between them. The germline V gene encodes CDR1 SGHNT and CDR2 YYREEE (reference sequence).

This clonotype was counted at least ten times. At one end, the junction sequence differs from germline, possibly due to a read error. The gene calls are TRBV4-3 and TRBJ2-7; 14 nucleotides agree with TRBD2. Per the germline V gene, CDR1 is LGHNA and CDR2 is YSLEER. This CDR3 contains 15 residues. The CDR3 DNA reads TGTGCCAGCAGCCAGGGACTAGCGGGAGCCTACGAGCAGTACTTC. Translation gives CASSQGLAGAYEQYF.

The rearrangement joins TRBV7-2 to TRBJ2-5; D is unclear. The CDR3 runs to 13 residues. The germline CDR1 and CDR2 sequences are SGHTA and FQGNSA. V lost 4 bases and J lost 5, with 11 bases in between. The CDR3 bases are TGTGCCAGCAGCTCCCGGGCGTGGGAGACCCAGTACTTC. Protein sequence: CASSSRAWETQYF.

The J gene is TRBJ1-1, the V gene TRBV19, with D unresolved. The ends were cut back, 6 bases at V and 4 bases at J, with 12 bases in the middle. The CDR3 sequence is 13 residues long. In germline, CDR1 is LNHDA, CDR2 SQIVND (reference sequence). The DNA for the CDR3 is TGTGCCAGTAGGCCCCTCGGCGGCACTGAAGCTTTCTTT. It translates to CASRPLGGTEAFF.

The chain combines TRBV27 with TRBJ2-7; no definite D call. The CDR3 runs 14 residues. CDR1 is MNHEY, CDR2 SMNVEV, per germline (reference sequence). Trimming took 5 bases from V and 3 from J, leaving 14 bases between them. The CDR3 region is CASSIASGYYEQYF. CDR3 bases: TGTGCCAGCAGTATAGCCTCAGGATACTACGAGCAGTACTTC.

This clonotype was seen many times. This chain links TRBV7-6 with TRBJ1-4; possibly TRBD1 for D (6 bases). The V gene's germline CDR1 is SGHVS and CDR2 FNYEAQ. V dropped 5 bases and J dropped 6 bases, with 22 bases sitting between them. The CDR3 spans 17 residues. The CDR3: CASSPVRVVAGDEKLFF. In DNA form, the CDR3 reads TGTGCCAGCAGCCCCGTACGGGTGGTGGCAGGGGATGAAAAACTGTTTTTT.

This clonotype was recorded a few times. The V call is TRBV11-2, the J call TRBJ2-7; D not resolved. CDR3 length equals 14 residues. V was clipped by 5 bases and J by 6 bases, with 17 bases between them. Germline assignment: CDR1 SGHAT and CDR2 FQNNGV. The CDR3 loop is CASSLTGWLAEQYF. In DNA form, the CDR3 reads TGTGCCAGCAGCCTTACTGGCTGGTTAGCCGAGCAGTACTTC.

This clonotype was seen a few times. V gene TRBV10-3 combines with J gene TRBJ2-7, with TRBD1 identical over 9 bases. Germline CDR1 and CDR2: ENHRY and SYGVKD. The CDR3 spans 13 residues. The CDR3 DNA follows: TGTGAACCATGCGGGACAGGGCCTTACGAGCAGTACTTC. Its translation: CEPCGTGPYEQYF.

This chain uses TRBV24-1 with TRBJ1-5; D not certain. Germline loops: CDR1 KGHDR, CDR2 SFDVKD. The V end lost 0 bases, the J end lost 4 bases, and 21 bases lay between the germline ends. This CDR3 region has 19 residues. The CDR3 loop is CATSDLFDTRRGGNQPQHF. CDR3 DNA: TGTGCCACCAGTGATTTGTTCGACACGCGCCGCGGCGGTAATCAGCCCCAGCATTTT.

This clonotype was counted ten times or more. The rearrangement links TRBV7-2 to TRBJ2-3; unclear D gene. Germline V gene lookup returns CDR1 SGHTA and CDR2 FQGNSA. Trimming took 3 bases from V and 0 from J, leaving 10 bases between them. The CDR3 loop spans 15 amino acids. The CDR3 region is CASSFSGRSTDTQYF. As DNA, the CDR3 is TGTGCCAGCAGCTTTTCGGGTCGCAGCACAGATACGCAGTATTTT.

The chain employs TRBV19 and TRBJ2-7, with D uncertain. The germline gives CDR1 LNHDA, CDR2 SQIVND (reference sequence). V lost 1 base and J lost 5, with 9 bases in between. This CDR3 comprises 13 residues. The CDR3 sequence: CASSIVLRNEQYF. The DNA for the CDR3 is TGTGCCAGTAGTATAGTTTTACGGAACGAGCAGTACTTC.

This clonotype occurred a few times. The genes are TRBV11-2 and TRBJ2-3, with D perhaps TRBD1 or TRBD2 (6 bases each). The germline V gene has CDR1 SGHAT and CDR2 FQNNGV. The CDR3 is 17 residues long. V was cut by 0 bases and J by 2 bases, with 15 bases left in between. The CDR3 sequence: CASSLDAGGTITDTQYF. DNA for the CDR3: TGTGCCAGCAGCTTAGATGCGGGCGGGACAATCACAGATACGCAGTATTTT.

As to this clonotype: This is likely a read error, given that the CDR3 carries no conserved phenylalanine or tryptophan at its end. This chain uses TRBV27 with TRBJ1-2; D unresolved. The ends were cut back, 5 bases at V and 2 bases at J, with 15 bases in the middle. There are 15 residues in the CDR3. Germline V gene lookup returns CDR1 MNHEY and CDR2 SMNVEV (reference sequence). CDR3 loop: CASSPALSGNYGYTL. The DNA of the CDR3 is TGTGCCAGCAGTCCCGCTCTCTCGGGGAACTATGGCTACACCTTA.

Details on this clonotype: A read error may account for a junction end that differs from germline. This sequence joins TRBV5-3 and TRBJ1-1, with D possibly being TRBD1 (5 bases). TRBV5-3 is an ORF for which the function is uncertain. The CDR3 contains 16 residues. The CDR3 nucleotides are TGTGCCAGCAGCTTAGGGGCAGACCCCTCCGGCACTGAAGCTTTCTTT. Amino acid sequence: CASSLGADPSGTEAFF.

V gene TRBV2 combines with J gene TRBJ2-2; 7 bases agree with TRBD1. The CDR3 has 18 amino acids. Germline CDR1 reads SNHLY; CDR2 reads FYNNEI. J was trimmed by 5 bases and V by 4 bases; bases with no gene match: 16. DNA for the CDR3: TGTGCCAGCAGTGGGCGGACAGGTGACGGTAGGGGGACCGGGGAGCTGTTTTTT. It translates to CASSGRTGDGRGTGELFF.

The chain has TRBV2 and TRBJ1-4; TRBD1 aligns across 7 bases. Trimming at V came to 7 bases and at J to 0 bases, leaving 5 bases not matched to a gene. There are 15 residues in the CDR3. Looked up from germline, CDR1 is SNHLY and CDR2 is FYNNEI. The CDR3 loop is CASTRDSATNEKLFF. CDR3 nucleotide sequence: TGTGCCAGCACCCGGGACAGTGCAACTAATGAAAAACTGTTTTTT. Variable domain in full (rest from reference TRBV2 and TRBJ1-4): EPEVTQTPSHQVTQMGQEVILRCVPISNHLYFYWYRQILGQKVEFLVSFYNNEISEKSEIFDDQFSVERPDGSNFTLKIRSTKLEDSAMYFCASTRDSATNEKLFFGSGTQLSVL.

This clonotype has just a few counts. The rearrangement joins TRBV19 to TRBJ1-5; possibly TRBD1 for D (5 bases). The CDR3 is 13 residues long. Germline V gene lookup returns CDR1 LNHDA and CDR2 SQIVND (reference sequence). Trimming pared 0 bases from V and 15 bases from J, leaving 15 bases between. CDR3 bases: TGTGCCAGTAGTATAGATCACGGGACGTTTAGGCATTTT. Translation gives CASSIDHGTFRHF.

This clonotype was observed many times. The V gene is TRBV7-2, the J gene TRBJ2-3, with D possibly matching TRBD2 (6 bases). The CDR3 loop spans 17 amino acids. V lost 2 bases and J lost 4, with 19 bases in between. CDR1 is SGHTA and CDR2 is FQGNSA in the germline V gene. CDR3 bases: TGTGCCAGCAGCTTACACGCCCGGAGGGGCCGGTCAGATACGCAGTATTTT. Its protein product is CASSLHARRGRSDTQYF.

This clonotype was counted only a few times. The chain joins TRBV7-6 to TRBJ2-7; weak D call: TRBD1 (6 bases). Germline CDR1 is SGHVS and CDR2 is FNYEAQ. V lost 4 bases, J lost 2 bases, and 15 bases lay in between. This CDR3 comprises 15 residues. As DNA, the CDR3 is TGTGCCAGCAGCTCGAGACAGGCCGTCCCCTACGAGCAGTACTTC. It codes for CASSSRQAVPYEQYF.

This clonotype was seen only a few times. The CDR3 DNA reads as TGTGCCAGCAGCTTGACTAGCGGGAGTCTAGTCGAGACCCAGTACTTC. Translated: CASSLTSGSLVETQYF. The chain carries TRBV7-6 and TRBJ2-5; TRBD2 aligns across 12 bases. This CDR3 region has 16 residues. V was clipped by 3 bases and J by 5 bases; unmatched bases: 7. In germline, CDR1 is SGHVS, CDR2 FNYEAQ.

A few counts support this clonotype. The DNA of the CDR3 is TGTGCCAGCAGCACCTGGACAGGGGGGAATGAAAAACTGTTTTTT. Protein: CASSTWTGGNEKLFF. The chain uses TRBV5-8 and TRBJ1-4; 10 bases match TRBD1. Germline loops: CDR1 SGHTS, CDR2 YDEGEE. The V gene end was trimmed by 4 bases and the J gene end by 5 bases; junction bases not matched to a gene: 5. The CDR3 totals 15 residues. Based on the CDR3 plus reference TRBV5-8 and TRBJ1-4, the full variable domain is EAGVTQSPTHLIKTRGQQATLRCSPISGHTSVYWYQQALGLGLQFLLWYDEGEERNRGNFPPRFSGRQFPNYSSELNVNALELEDSALYLCASSTWTGGNEKLFFGSGTQLSVL.

V usage is TRBV12-3 or TRBV12-4 and J usage is TRBJ2-3, with D maybe TRBD1 (6 bases). This CDR3 has 14 residues. V was shortened by 7 bases and J by 9 bases, with 20 bases between the two germline ends. As DNA, the CDR3 is TGTGCCAGCACTGCAGGTGGCAGGGGTAAAACGCAGTATTTT. Protein: CASTAGGRGKTQYF.

The rearrangement links TRBV7-9 to TRBJ1-4; D perhaps matches TRBD1 (5 bases). V was clipped by 5 bases and J by 5 bases, with 18 bases between them. Germline V gives CDR1 SEHNR, CDR2 FQNEAQ (reference sequence). The CDR3 contains 16 residues. The CDR3 region has the DNA TGTGCCAGCAGCCCCGGGACGGCAGGGAGAAATGAAAAACTGTTTTTT. This gives the protein CASSPGTAGRNEKLFF.

The CDR3 region has the DNA TGCGCCAGCAGTTGGGACAGGGTCGTGCATTCACCCCTCCACTTT. Protein product: CASSWDRVVHSPLHF. This rearrangement joins TRBV10-2 to TRBJ1-6, with 9 nucleotides matching TRBD1. With V trimmed by 5 bases and J by 8 bases, 7 bases remained unmatched. CDR1 is WSHSY, CDR2 SAAADI, per germline. There are 15 residues in the CDR3.